This T cell receptor (beta chain) was captured by sequencing in a study of regulatory T cells in long-lasting Graves disease. Time point defined: newly diagnosed GD, antithyroid drugs for less than 3 months. TCR sequences were obtained from RNA taken from PBMCs. V was clipped by 3 bases and J by 6 bases, with 18 bases between them. The CDR3 runs to 16 residues. Germline V CDR1 and CDR2: LNHDA, SQIVND (reference sequence). HTBI primers from iRepertoire and Arm-PCR of CDR3 regions yielded the TCR beta libraries. TCRdb passed the multiplex PCR reads through MiXCR, listing each CDR3 protein once. The table lists almost 450,000 distinct CDR3 sequences, less than 20% of them singletons. These data are also associated with another study on T cells in Graves' hyperthyroidism and ophthalmopathy.

This clonotype originated in a woman aged 25 to 39 with Graves disease. Sample: peripheral blood mononuclear cells (PBMCs), taken at new diagnosis, from a patient treated with antithyroid drugs. The chain carries TRBV19 and TRBJ2-1; D possibly corresponds to TRBD2 (6 bases). CDR3 sequence (DNA): TGTGCCAGTAGTATTGACGGGGGTGAATTGGTCAATGAGCAGTTCTTC. This encodes CASSIDGGELVNEQFF.